Presented here are 14 T cell receptor beta chains from one specimen sequenced in a study of blood T cells in healthy people across ages (dated by TCRdb to about 2015). Library generation was performed with 5' RACE. The instrument was an Illumina HiSeq 2500. A second roughly 6 to 11 cycle PCR used a sample-barcoded 5' primer and a J-beta primer mix. The public reads were quality trimmed at Q25 with fastp and then assembled into clones with MiXCR by TCRdb, keeping productive beta chains. Rows with a matching CDR3 protein are joined into one entry that keeps the most common DNA and genes. This sample is represented by approximately 1.5 million distinct CDR3 sequences; about 35% of them were singletons. 11% of the sample is held by the ten biggest clonotypes. Sequenced sample: blood. The origin of the receptors is a woman in her 30s in good health.

V and J are TRBV5-1 and TRBJ2-2; D is unresolved. This CDR3 region has 12 residues. Germline CDR1 SGHRS, CDR2 YFSETQ. V shed 7 bases and J shed 6 bases, with 10 bases lying between them. The CDR3 here is CASGRLAGELFF. The CDR3 nucleotides read TGCGCCAGCGGGCGTCTCGCCGGGGAGCTGTTTTTT.

This clonotype was counted between two and nine times. This chain joins TRBV7-3 and TRBJ2-1; 8 bases map to TRBD2. This CDR3 region has 17 residues. The germline CDR1 and CDR2 sequences are SGHTA and FQGTGA. The J segment lost 10 bases and the V segment lost 1 base, leaving 15 bases of the junction unmatched. The CDR3 nucleotides read TGTGCCAGCAGCTTAATGGAGGGGGTGGCGGGAGGAACGGAGCAGTTCTTC. This translates into CASSLMEGVAGGTEQFF. Full variable domain (remainder filled in from reference TRBV7-3 and TRBJ2-1): GAGVSQTPSNKVTEKGKYVELRCDPISGHTALYWYRQSLGQGPEFLIYFQGTGAADDSGLPNDRFFAVRPEGSVSTLKIQRTERGDSAVYLCASSLMEGVAGGTEQFFGPGTRLTVL.

The V and J genes are TRBV18 and TRBJ1-1; D remains ambiguous. Between the trimmed V and J ends, which lost 3 bases and 10 bases, there was a span of 9 bases. Per the germline V gene, CDR1 is KGHSH and CDR2 is LQKENI. The CDR3 has 11 amino acids. The CDR3 bases are TGTGCCAGCTCACCGCAAGGTATAGCTTTCTTT. The encoded protein is CASSPQGIAFF.

This chain joins TRBV27 and TRBJ2-5; tentatively, D is TRBD1 (6 bases). Germline V gene lookup returns CDR1 MNHEY and CDR2 SMNVEV (reference sequence). V dropped 4 bases and J dropped 2 bases, with 17 bases sitting between them. The CDR3 is 16 amino acids. CDR3: CASSSSRGMGQETQYF. In DNA form, the CDR3 reads TGTGCCAGCAGTTCATCCAGGGGAATGGGGCAAGAGACCCAGTACTTC.

This sequence joins TRBV6-2 or TRBV6-3 and TRBJ2-5, with D possibly TRBD2 on 5 matching bases. The J call is in doubt because the DNA end fits TRBJ2-7 better. Germline V gene data show CDR1 as MNHEY and CDR2 as SVGEGT. The CDR3 length is 15 residues. This CDR3 is CASNSERPGYGEQYF. CDR3 coding DNA: TGTGCCAGCAACTCAGAGCGGCCGGGATACGGCGAGCAGTACTTC.

This clonotype was found once. The chain couples TRBV30 to TRBJ1-2; D gene unclear. Germline V gene lookup returns CDR1 GTSNPN and CDR2 SVGIG (reference sequence). The V gene lost 4 bases and the J gene lost 4 bases, with 25 bases spanning the gap. CDR3 length: 17 amino acids. In DNA form, the CDR3 reads TGTGCCTGGATTCAAGGAACTCTCGGAAGGCAAGCCTATGGCTACACCTTC. This codes for CAWIQGTLGRQAYGYTF.

This clonotype was detected a few times. The V gene is TRBV5-6, the J gene TRBJ2-1; 10 positions agree with TRBD1. V trimming: 4 bases; J trimming: 6 bases; junction bases outside the gene matches: 10. Germline CDR1 is SGHDT and CDR2 is YYEEEE. This CDR3 spans 16 amino acids. DNA of the CDR3: TGTGCCAGCAGCGCCCCGGGACAGGGGTCTGGCAATGAGCAGTTCTTC. Encoded protein: CASSAPGQGSGNEQFF.

The chain recombines TRBV7-3 with TRBJ1-1, with D possibly matching TRBD1 (6 bases). Germline V gives CDR1 SGHTA, CDR2 FQGTGA. CDR3 length: 13 amino acids. Trimming took off 3 bases at V and 12 bases at J, with 17 bases between the two ends. Written as DNA, the CDR3 is TGTGCCAGCAGCTTGGACGGGGGCCAGAGGACTTTCTTT. Translation: CASSLDGGQRTFF.

The chain is built from TRBV9 and TRBJ1-2, with D possibly being TRBD1 (5 bases). The CDR3 extends over 13 amino acids. V was pared by 3 bases and J by 13 bases, with 19 bases between. CDR1 SGDLS and CDR2 YYNGEE come from the germline V gene. CDR3 sequence: CASSGLWQGPFTF. CDR3 in DNA: TGTGCCAGCAGCGGCCTCTGGCAGGGTCCTTTCACCTTC.

The sample holds many counts of this clonotype. The chain joins TRBV20-1 to TRBJ1-1; 7 nucleotides line up with TRBD1. V was clipped by 1 base and J by 2 bases; unmatched bases: 4. There are 14 residues in the CDR3. Germline values: CDR1 DFQATT, CDR2 SNEGSKA (reference sequence). This CDR3 reads CSARGGTANTEAFF. Here the CDR3 DNA reads TGCAGTGCTAGAGGTGGGACAGCTAACACTGAAGCTTTCTTT.

Note on this clonotype: This may come from a read error, since a much larger clone is one base off. The genes are TRBV4-1 and TRBJ1-5, with 7 bases matching TRBD1. The CDR3 has 15 residues. Germline CDR1 is MGHRA and CDR2 is YSYEKL. CDR3 sequence reads: CASNQRQGGNQPQHF. CDR3 sequence (DNA): TGCGCCAGCAACCAAAGACAGGGTGGAAATCAGCCCCAGCATTTT.

This clonotype was detected a few times. The J gene is TRBJ2-1, the V gene TRBV20-1; no firm D call. Germline lookup yields CDR1 DFQATT and CDR2 SNEGSKA (reference sequence). There are 15 residues in the CDR3. V was cut by 2 bases and J by 0 bases, with 11 bases left in between. CDR3 DNA: TGCAGTGCTAGACCCACTACGAGCTCCTACAATGAGCAGTTCTTC. This gives the protein CSARPTTSSYNEQFF.

V and J are TRBV20-1 and TRBJ2-7; D possibly corresponds to TRBD2 (6 bases). The CDR3 sequence is 13 residues long. V dropped 5 bases and J dropped 3 bases, with 14 bases sitting between them. CDR1 is DFQATT and CDR2 is SNEGSKA in the germline V gene (reference sequence). The CDR3 loop reads CSASGRGGYEQYF. The CDR3 DNA sequence: TGCAGTGCTTCCGGGCGGGGAGGCTACGAGCAGTACTTC.

The chain joins TRBV28 to TRBJ2-5, with 7 bases aligning to TRBD2. Per germline, CDR1 MDHEN and CDR2 SYDVKM. This CDR3 has 14 amino acids. Trimming at V came to 7 bases and at J to 11 bases, leaving 16 bases not matched to a gene. In nucleotides, the CDR3 is TGTGCCAGCACCCAGGGAGGGTTGGCCTACGGGCAGTACTTC. Translating gives CASTQGGLAYGQYF.